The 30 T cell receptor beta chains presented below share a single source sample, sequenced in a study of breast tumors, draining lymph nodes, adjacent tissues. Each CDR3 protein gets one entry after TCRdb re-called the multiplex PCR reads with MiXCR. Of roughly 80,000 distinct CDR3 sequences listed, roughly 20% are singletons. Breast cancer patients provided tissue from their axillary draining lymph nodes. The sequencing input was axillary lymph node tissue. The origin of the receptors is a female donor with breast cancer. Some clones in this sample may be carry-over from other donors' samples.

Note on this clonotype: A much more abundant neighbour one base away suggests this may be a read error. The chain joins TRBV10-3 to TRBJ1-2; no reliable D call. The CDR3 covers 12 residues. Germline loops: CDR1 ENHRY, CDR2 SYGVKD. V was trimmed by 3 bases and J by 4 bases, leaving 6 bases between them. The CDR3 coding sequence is TGTGCCATCAGTGATCGGTCCTATGGCTACACCTTC. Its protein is CAISDRSYGYTF.

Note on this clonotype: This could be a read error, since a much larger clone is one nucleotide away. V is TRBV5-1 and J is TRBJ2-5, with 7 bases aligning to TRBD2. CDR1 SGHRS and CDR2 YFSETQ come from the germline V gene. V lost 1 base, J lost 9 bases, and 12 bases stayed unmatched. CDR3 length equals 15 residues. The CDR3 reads CASSLWEGRGEAQYF. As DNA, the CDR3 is TGCGCCAGCAGCTTGTGGGAGGGCCGGGGGGAGGCCCAGTACTTC.

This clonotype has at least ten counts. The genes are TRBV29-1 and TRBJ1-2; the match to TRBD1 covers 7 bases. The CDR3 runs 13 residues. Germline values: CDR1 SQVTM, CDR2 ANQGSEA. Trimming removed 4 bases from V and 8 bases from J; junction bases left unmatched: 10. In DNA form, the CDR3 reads TGCAGCGTTGTTACAGGGGACGGTTCCGGCTACACCTTC. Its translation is CSVVTGDGSGYTF. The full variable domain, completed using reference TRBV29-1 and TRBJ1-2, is SAVISQKPSRDICQRGTSLTIQCQVDSQVTMMFWYRQQPGQSLTLIATANQGSEATYESGFVIDKFPISRPNLTFSTLTVSNMSPEDSSIYLCSVVTGDGSGYTFGSGTRLTVV.

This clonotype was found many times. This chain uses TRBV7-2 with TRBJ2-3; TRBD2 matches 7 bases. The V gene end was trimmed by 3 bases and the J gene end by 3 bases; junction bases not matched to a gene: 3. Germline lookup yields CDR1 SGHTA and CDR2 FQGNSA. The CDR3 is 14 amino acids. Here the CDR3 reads CASSFQRDTDTQYF. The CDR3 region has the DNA TGTGCCAGCAGCTTCCAGCGGGATACAGATACGCAGTATTTT. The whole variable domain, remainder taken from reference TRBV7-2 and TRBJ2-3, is GAGVSQSPSNKVTEKGKDVELRCDPISGHTALYWYRQSLGQGLEFLIYFQGNSAPDKSGLPSDRFSAERTGGSVSTLTIQRTQQEDSAVYLCASSFQRDTDTQYFGPGTRLTVL.

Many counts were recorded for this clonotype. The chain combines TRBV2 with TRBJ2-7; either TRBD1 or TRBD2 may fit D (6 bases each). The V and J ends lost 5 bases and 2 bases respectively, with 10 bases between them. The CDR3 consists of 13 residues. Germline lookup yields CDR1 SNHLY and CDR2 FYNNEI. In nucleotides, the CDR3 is TGTGCCAGCAGTACCGGGGGCCCCTACGAGCAGTACTTC. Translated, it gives CASSTGGPYEQYF.

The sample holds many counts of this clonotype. The CDR3 nucleotides read TGTGCCAGCAGTTACGCGAATGAGCAGTTCTTC. Translating it yields CASSYANEQFF. The chain links TRBV6-2 or TRBV6-3 to TRBJ2-1; unclear D gene. There are 11 residues in the CDR3. With 2 bases removed from V and 7 bases from J, the gap between germline ends came to 3 bases. Germline loops: CDR1 MNHEY, CDR2 SVGEGT.

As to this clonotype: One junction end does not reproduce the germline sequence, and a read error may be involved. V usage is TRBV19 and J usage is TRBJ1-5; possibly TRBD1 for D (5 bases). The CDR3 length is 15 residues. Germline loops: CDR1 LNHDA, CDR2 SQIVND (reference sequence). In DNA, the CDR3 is TGTGCCGGTAGAATCTCCCGGGACAGCAATCAGCCCCAGCATTTT. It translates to CAGRISRDSNQPQHF.

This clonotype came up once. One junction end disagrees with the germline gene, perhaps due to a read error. This CDR3 reads CVSSGSHWGQGARLDYDEQFF. The CDR3 bases are TGTGTCAGCAGTGGATCCCACTGGGGACAGGGGGCTAGACTTGACTACGATGAGCAGTTCTTC. The chain couples TRBV2 to TRBJ2-1; 12 nucleotides line up with TRBD1. CDR3 length: 21 residues. Germline lookup yields CDR1 SNHLY and CDR2 FYNNEI.

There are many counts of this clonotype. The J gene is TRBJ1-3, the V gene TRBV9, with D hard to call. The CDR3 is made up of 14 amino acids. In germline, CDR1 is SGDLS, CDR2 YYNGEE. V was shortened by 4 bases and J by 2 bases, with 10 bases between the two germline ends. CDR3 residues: CASSPPGTGNTIYF. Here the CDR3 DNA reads TGTGCCAGCAGCCCTCCGGGAACTGGAAACACCATATATTTT.

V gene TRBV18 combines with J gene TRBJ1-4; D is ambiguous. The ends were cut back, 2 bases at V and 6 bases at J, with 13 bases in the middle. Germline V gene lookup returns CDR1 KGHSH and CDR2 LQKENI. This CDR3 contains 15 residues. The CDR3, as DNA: TGTGCCAGCTCACCAAACGGGTATTCGGATGAAAAACTGTTTTTT. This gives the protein CASSPNGYSDEKLFF. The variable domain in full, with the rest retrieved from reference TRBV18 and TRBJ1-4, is NAGVMQNPRHLVRRRGQEARLRCSPMKGHSHVYWYRQLPEEGLKFMVYLQKENIIDESGMPKERFSAEFPKEGPSILRIQQVVRGDSAAYFCASSPNGYSDEKLFFGSGTQLSVL.

The chain's CDR3 is CASKGGMYQETQYF. CDR3 sequence (DNA): TGTGCCAGCAAAGGGGGGATGTACCAAGAGACCCAGTACTTC. This chain joins TRBV7-9 and TRBJ2-5; the D gene could be TRBD1 or TRBD2 (6 bases each). Germline values: CDR1 SEHNR, CDR2 FQNEAQ (reference sequence). The CDR3 has 14 amino acids. V was cut by 7 bases and J by 0 bases, with 12 bases left in between.

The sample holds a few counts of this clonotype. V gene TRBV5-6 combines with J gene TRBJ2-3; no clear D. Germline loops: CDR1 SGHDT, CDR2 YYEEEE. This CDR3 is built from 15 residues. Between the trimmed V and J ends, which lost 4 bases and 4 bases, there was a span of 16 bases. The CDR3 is CASSAQGPWADTQYF. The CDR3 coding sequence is TGTGCCAGCAGCGCGCAAGGACCGTGGGCAGATACGCAGTATTTT. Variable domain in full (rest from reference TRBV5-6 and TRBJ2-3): DAGVTQSPTHLIKTRGQQVTLRCSPKSGHDTVSWYQQALGQGPQFIFQYYEEEERQRGNFPDRFSGHQFPNYSSELNVNALLLGDSALYLCASSAQGPWADTQYFGPGTRLTVL.

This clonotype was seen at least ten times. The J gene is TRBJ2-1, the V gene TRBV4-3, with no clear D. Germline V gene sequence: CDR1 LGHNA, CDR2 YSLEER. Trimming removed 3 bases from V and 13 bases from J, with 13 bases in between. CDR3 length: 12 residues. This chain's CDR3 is CASSHQTGIQFF. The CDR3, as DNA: TGCGCCAGCAGCCACCAGACTGGGATACAGTTCTTC.

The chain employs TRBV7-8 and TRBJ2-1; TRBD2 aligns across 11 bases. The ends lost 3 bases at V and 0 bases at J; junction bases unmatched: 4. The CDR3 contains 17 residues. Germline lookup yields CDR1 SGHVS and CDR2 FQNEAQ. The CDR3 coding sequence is TGTGCCAGCAGCTTGGCCGGGACTAGCGGCTCCTACAATGAGCAGTTCTTC. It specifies CASSLAGTSGSYNEQFF.

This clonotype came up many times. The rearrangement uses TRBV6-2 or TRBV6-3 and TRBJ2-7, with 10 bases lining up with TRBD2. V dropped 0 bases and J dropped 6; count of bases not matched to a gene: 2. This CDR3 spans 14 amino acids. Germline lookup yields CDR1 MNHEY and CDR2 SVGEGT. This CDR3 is CASSYSGLAREQYF. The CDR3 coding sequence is TGTGCCAGCAGTTACTCGGGACTAGCGCGCGAGCAGTACTTC.

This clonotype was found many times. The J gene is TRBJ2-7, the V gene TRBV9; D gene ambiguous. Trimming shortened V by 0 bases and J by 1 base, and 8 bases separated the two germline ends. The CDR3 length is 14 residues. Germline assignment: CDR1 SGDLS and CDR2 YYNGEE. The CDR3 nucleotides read TGTGCCAGCAGCGTAGCTGGCACATCCTACGAGCAGTACTTC. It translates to CASSVAGTSYEQYF. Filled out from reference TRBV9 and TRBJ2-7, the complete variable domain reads DSGVTQTPKHLITATGQRVTLRCSPRSGDLSVYWYQQSLDQGLQFLIQYYNGEERAKGNILERFSAQQFPDLHSELNLSSLELGDSALYFCASSVAGTSYEQYFGPGTRLTVT.

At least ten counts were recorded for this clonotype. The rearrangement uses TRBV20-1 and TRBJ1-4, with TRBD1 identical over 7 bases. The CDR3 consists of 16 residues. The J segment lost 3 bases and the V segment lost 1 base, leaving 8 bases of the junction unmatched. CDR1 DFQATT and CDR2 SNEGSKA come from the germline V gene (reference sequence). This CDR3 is CSARAYKGAANEKLFF. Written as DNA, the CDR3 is TGCAGTGCTAGAGCGTATAAGGGGGCGGCTAATGAAAAACTGTTTTTT.

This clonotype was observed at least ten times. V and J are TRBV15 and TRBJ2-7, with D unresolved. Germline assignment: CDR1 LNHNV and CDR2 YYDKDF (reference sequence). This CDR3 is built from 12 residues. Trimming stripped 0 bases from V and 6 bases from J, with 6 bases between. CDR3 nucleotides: TGTGCCACCAGCAGAGATCGGGCCGAGCAGTACTTC. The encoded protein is CATSRDRAEQYF.

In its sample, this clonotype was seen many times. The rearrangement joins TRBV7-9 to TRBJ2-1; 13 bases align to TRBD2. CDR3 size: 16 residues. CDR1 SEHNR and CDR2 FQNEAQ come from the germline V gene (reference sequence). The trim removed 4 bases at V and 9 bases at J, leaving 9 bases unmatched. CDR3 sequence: CASSSPGLAGFGEQFF. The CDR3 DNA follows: TGTGCCAGCAGCTCGCCGGGACTAGCGGGATTTGGTGAGCAGTTCTTC.

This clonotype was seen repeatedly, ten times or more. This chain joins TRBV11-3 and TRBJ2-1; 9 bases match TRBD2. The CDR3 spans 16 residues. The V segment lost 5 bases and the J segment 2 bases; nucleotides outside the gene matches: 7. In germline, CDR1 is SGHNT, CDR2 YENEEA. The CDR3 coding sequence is TGTGCCAGCAGCCTGGTGGCGGGAGGGCCCTACAATGAGCAGTTCTTC. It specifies CASSLVAGGPYNEQFF.

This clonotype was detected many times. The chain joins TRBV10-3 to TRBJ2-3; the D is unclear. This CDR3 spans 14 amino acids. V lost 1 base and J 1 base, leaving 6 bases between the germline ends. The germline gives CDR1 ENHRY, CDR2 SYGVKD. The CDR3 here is CAISELLGTDTQYF. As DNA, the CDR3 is TGTGCCATCAGTGAGTTGTTAGGCACAGATACGCAGTATTTT.

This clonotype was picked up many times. The DNA for the CDR3 is TGTGCCTGGAGTGTTTTAGAGACCCAGTACTTC. It translates to CAWSVLETQYF. The chain joins TRBV30 to TRBJ2-5; no definite D call. This CDR3 region has 11 residues. Between the trimmed V and J ends, which lost 0 bases and 4 bases, there was a span of 3 bases. The germline gives CDR1 GTSNPN, CDR2 SVGIG (reference sequence).

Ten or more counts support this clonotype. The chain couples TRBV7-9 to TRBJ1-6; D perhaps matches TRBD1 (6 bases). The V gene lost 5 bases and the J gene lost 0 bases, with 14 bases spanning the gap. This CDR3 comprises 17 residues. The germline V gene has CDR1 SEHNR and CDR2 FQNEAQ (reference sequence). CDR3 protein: CASSQQGGNSYNSPLHF. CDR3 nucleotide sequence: TGTGCCAGCAGCCAACAGGGAGGTAACTCCTATAATTCACCCCTCCACTTT. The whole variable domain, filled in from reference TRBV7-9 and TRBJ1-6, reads DTGVSQNPRHKITKRGQNVTFRCDPISEHNRLYWYRQTLGQGPEFLTYFQNEAQLEKSRLLSDRFSAERPKGSFSTLEIQRTEQGDSAMYLCASSQQGGNSYNSPLHFGNGTRLTVT.

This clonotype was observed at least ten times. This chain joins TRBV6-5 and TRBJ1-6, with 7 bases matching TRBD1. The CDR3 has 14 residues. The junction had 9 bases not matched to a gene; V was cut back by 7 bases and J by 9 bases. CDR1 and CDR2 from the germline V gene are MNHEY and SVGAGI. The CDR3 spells CASTQQGTGSPLHF. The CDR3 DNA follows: TGTGCCAGCACCCAACAGGGGACGGGTTCACCCCTCCACTTT.

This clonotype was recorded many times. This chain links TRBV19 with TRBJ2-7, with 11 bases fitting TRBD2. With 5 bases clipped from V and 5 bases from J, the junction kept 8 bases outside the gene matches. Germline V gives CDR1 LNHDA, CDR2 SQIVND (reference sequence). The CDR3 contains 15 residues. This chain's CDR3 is CASSPGTSGRHEQYF. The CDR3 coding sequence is TGTGCCAGTAGTCCAGGGACTAGCGGTAGACACGAGCAGTACTTC.

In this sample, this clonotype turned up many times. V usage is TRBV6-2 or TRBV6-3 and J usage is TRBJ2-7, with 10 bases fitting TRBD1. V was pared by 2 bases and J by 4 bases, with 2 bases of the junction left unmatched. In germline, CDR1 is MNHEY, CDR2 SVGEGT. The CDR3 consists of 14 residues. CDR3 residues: CASSYGTGEYEQYF. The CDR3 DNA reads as TGTGCCAGCAGTTACGGGACAGGGGAGTACGAGCAGTACTTC.

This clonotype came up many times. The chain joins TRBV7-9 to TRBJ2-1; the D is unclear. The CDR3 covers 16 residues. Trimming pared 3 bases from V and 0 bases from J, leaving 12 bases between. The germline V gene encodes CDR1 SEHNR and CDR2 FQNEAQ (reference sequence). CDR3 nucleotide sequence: TGTGCCAGCAGCTTCCTTGACACCGGCTCCTACAATGAGCAGTTCTTC. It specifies CASSFLDTGSYNEQFF.

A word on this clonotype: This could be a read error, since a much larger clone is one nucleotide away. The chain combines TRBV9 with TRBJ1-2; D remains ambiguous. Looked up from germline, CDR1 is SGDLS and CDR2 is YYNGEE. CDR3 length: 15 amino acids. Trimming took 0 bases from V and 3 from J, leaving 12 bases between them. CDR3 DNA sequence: TGTGCCAGCAGCGTAGCCACAGCAAGAGACTATGGCTACACCTTC. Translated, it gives CASSVATARDYGYTF. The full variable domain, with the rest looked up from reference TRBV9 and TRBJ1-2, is DSGVTQTPKHLITATGQRVTLRCSPRSGDLSVYWYQQSLDQGLQFLIQYYNGEERAKGNILERFSAQQFPDLHSELNLSSLELGDSALYFCASSVATARDYGYTFGSGTRLTVV.

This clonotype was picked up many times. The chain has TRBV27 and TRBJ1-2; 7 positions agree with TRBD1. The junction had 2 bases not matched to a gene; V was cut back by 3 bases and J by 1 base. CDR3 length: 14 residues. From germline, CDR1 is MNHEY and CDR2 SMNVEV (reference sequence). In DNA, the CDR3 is TGTGCCAGCAGTTTGGCAGGGGGTAACTATGGCTACACCTTC. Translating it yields CASSLAGGNYGYTF.

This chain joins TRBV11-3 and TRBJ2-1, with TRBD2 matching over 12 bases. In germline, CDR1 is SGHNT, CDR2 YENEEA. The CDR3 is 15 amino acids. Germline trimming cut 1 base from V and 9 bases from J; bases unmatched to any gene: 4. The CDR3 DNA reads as TGTGCCAGCAGCTTAGTGACTAGCGGGAGTCTTGAGCAGTTCTTC. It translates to CASSLVTSGSLEQFF.